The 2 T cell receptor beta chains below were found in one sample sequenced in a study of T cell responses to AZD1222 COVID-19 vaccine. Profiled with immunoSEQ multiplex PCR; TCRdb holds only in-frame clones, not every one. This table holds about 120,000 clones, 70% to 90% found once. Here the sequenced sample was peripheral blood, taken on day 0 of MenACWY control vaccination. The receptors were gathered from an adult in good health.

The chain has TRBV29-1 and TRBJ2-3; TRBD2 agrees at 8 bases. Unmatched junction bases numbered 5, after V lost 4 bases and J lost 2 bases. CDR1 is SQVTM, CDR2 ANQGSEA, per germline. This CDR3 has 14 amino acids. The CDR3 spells CSVGSGGDTDTQYF. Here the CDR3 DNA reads TGCAGCGTTGGTTCCGGGGGGGACACAGATACGCAGTATTTT.

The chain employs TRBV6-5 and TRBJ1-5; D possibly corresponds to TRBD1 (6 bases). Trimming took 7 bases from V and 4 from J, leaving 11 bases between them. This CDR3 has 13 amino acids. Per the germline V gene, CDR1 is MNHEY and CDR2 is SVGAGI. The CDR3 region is CASIDRHNQPQHF. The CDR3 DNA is TGTGCCAGCATAGACAGGCATAATCAGCCCCAGCATTTT.